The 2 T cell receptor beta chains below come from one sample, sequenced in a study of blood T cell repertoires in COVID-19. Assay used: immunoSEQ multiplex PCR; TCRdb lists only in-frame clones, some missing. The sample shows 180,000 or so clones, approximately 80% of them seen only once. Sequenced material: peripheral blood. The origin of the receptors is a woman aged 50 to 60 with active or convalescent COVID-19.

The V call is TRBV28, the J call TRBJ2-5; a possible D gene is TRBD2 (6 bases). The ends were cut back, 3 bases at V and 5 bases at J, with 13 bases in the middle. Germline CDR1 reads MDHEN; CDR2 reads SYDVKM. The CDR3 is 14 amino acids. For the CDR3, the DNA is TGTGCCAGCAGTTTTAGACTAGTGGGGGAGACCCAGTACTTC. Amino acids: CASSFRLVGETQYF.

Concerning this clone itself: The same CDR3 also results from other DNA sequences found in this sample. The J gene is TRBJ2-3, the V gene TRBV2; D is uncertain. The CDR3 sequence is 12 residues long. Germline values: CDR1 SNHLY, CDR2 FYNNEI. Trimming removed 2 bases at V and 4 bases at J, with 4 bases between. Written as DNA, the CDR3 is TGTGCCAGCAGTGAATCCGCAGATACGCAGTATTTT. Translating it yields CASSESADTQYF.